This is a list of T cell receptor beta chains from one sample in a study of cytomegalovirus exposure and HLA in healthy donors. Profiling relied on immunoSEQ multiplex PCR, and the TCRdb table lists in-frame clones only, not all of them. Of 120,000 to 150,000 clones in the sample, roughly 80% were seen once. Source material: PBMCs. The receptors originated from a man aged 35-49 years in good health and CMV-seropositive. Each CDR3 is given with its conserved first and last residue. Fields, in order: clone size, D gene, J gene, V gene, CDR3 DNA, CDR3 protein. D genes are given only for firm matches. Not all rows give a size; the values are once, few, many and, for expanded clones, a class.

>NA|NA|TRBJ1-1|TRBV11-2
TGTGCCAGCAGCATGGACAGAAACACTGAAGCTTTCTTT
CASSMDRNTEAFF
>NA|NA|TRBJ2-7|TRBV4-1
TGCGCCAGCAGCCAATCCCCCCCCCAAGGAGCGCTCTCCTACGAGCAGTACTTC
CASSQSPPQGALSYEQYF
>NA|TRBD2|TRBJ2-3|TRBV5-1
TGCGCCAGCAGGATAATAGCGGGAGGCACCACAGATACGCAGTATTTT
CASRIIAGGTTDTQYF
>NA|TRBD2|TRBJ2-3|TRBV19
TGTGCCAGTAGTATTTGGCTAGCGGGGGGCACAGATACGCAGTATTTT
CASSIWLAGGTDTQYF
>NA|NA|TRBJ1-1|TRBV5-1
TGCGCCAGCGGGGGAGGAGGCCGAATAAGCTCTGAAGCTTTCTTT
CASGGGGRISSEAFF
>NA|NA|TRBJ1-5|TRBV18
TGTGCCAGCTCACCACCGCTCGGGCCCCAGCATTTT
CASSPPLGPQHF
>NA|TRBD2|TRBJ2-7|TRBV19
TGTGCCAGTAGTATCATGCGGGGGGTCTACGAGCAGTACTTC
CASSIMRGVYEQYF
>NA|NA|TRBJ1-4|TRBV7-2
TGTGCCAGCAGCTTAGTCTTGGGCAATGATGAAAAACTGTTTTTT
CASSLVLGNDEKLFF
>NA|TRBD1|TRBJ1-2|TRBV5-4
TGTGCCAGCAGCTTTTCGACAGGGGGCTATGGCTACACCTTC
CASSFSTGGYGYTF
>NA|TRBD1|TRBJ2-7|TRBV10-3
TGTGCCATCAGGCCATCGACAGGGGAATCCTACGAGCAGTACTTC
CAIRPSTGESYEQYF
>many|NA|TRBJ2-2|TRBV6-6
TGTGCCAGCAGTTACTCAGGGGTGGGCACCGGGGAGCTGTTTTTT
CASSYSGVGTGELFF
>NA|NA|TRBJ2-7|TRBV28
TGTGCCAGCAGTTTTGAGGGCCCCTACTACGAGCAGTACTTC
CASSFEGPYYEQYF
>NA|TRBD2|TRBJ2-1|TRBV5-1
TGCGCCAGCAGCATGGAACTAGCGGGAGCCTACAATGAGCAGTTCTTC
CASSMELAGAYNEQFF
>once|NA|TRBJ2-7|TRBV27
TGTGCCAGCAGTTTGATGGGAGGCCCCTACGAGCAGTACTTC
CASSLMGGPYEQYF
>NA|NA|TRBJ1-6|TRBV4-3
TGCGCCAGCAGCCAAGATAAGGCAGACAATTATAATTCACCCCTCCACTTT
CASSQDKADNYNSPLHF
>few|NA|TRBJ1-4|TRBV4-1
TGCGCCAGCAGCCAAGATCGGGGGTTAAGGGTGGGGGAAAAACTGTTTTTT
CASSQDRGLRVGEKLFF
>NA|NA|TRBJ1-5|TRBV5-6
TGTGCCAGCAGCGCTGGACGAGGAGGGCAGCCCCAGCATTTT
CASSAGRGGQPQHF
>NA|NA|TRBJ1-3|TRBV10-3
TGTGCCATCAGTGGGCAGGGCCCCTCTGGAAACACCATATATTTT
CAISGQGPSGNTIYF
>NA|NA|TRBJ2-1|TRBV6-5
TGTGCCAGCAGTTGGAACAGGTACTCCTACAATGAGCAGTTCTTC
CASSWNRYSYNEQFF
>NA|TRBD2|TRBJ2-2|TRBV7-9
TGTGCCAGCAGCTTACGGGTAGCGGGGGGCTACGAGAACACCGGGGAGCTGTTTTTT
CASSLRVAGGYENTGELFF
>NA|NA|TRBJ1-1|TRBV5-1
TGCGCCAGCAGCGTAACGACACTGAACACTGAAGCTTTCTTT
CASSVTTLNTEAFF
>NA|TRBD1|TRBJ2-7|TRBV6-1
TGTGCCAGCAGCCGGGACAGCCACTCCTACGAGCAGTACTTC
CASSRDSHSYEQYF
>NA|NA|TRBJ2-1|TRBV2
TGTGCCAGCAGTTCTGACAGGTCCTACAATGAGCAGTTCTTC
CASSSDRSYNEQFF
>NA|NA|TRBJ2-1|TRBV5-1
TGCGCCAGCAGCCCCCTAGGGAGCTCCTACAATGAGCAGTTCTTC
CASSPLGSSYNEQFF
>NA|NA|TRBJ1-4|TRBV19
TGTGCCAGTAGCCGCCGGCGGGACCTAGGACTGTTTTTT
CASSRRRDLGLFF
>once|NA|TRBJ2-1|TRBV7-9
TGTGCCAGCAGCGAAAACTCCGGCAATGAGCAGTTCTTC
CASSENSGNEQFF
>NA|NA|TRBJ1-1|TRBV7-9
TGTGCCAGCAGCCCAGGCTTAAGAGCTTTCTTT
CASSPGLRAFF